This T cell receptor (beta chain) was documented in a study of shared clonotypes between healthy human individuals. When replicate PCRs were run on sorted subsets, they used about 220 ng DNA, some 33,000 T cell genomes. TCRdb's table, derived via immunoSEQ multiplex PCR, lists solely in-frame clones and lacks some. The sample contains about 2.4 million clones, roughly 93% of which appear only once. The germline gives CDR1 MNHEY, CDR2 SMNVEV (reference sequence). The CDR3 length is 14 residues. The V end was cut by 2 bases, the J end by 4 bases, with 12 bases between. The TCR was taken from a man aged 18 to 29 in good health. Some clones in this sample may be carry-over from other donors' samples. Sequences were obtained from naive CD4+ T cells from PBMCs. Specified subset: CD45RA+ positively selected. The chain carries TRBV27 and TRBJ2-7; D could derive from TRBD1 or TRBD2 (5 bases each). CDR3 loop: CASSLGTTFYEQYF. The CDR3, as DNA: TGTGCCAGCAGTTTAGGGACCACATTTTACGAGCAGTACTTC.